This TCR beta chain derives from a study of T cells after yellow fever vaccination. Study findings and constraints: Most primary-vaccination clones recurred post-booster (around 95% CD4, 88% CD8). FACS-sorted repertoires could harbor abundant contaminating bulk-population clonotypes.

This clonotype has at least ten counts. Its antigen is still unknown. Each CDR3 protein gets one entry after TCRdb re-called the 5' RACE reads with MiXCR. Of 620,000 or so distinct CDR3 sequences in the sample, more than 9% are singletons; the top ten hold more than 12%. The clonotype comes from a man aged 30 to 39 who received the YFV17D yellow fever vaccine. The source was PBMCs, collected on the day of the yellow fever booster vaccination.

The CDR3 coding sequence is TGTGCCAGCAGTTTTGGCCAGATCTACGAGCAGTACTTC. Residues: CASSFGQIYEQYF. The rearrangement uses TRBV12-3 or TRBV12-4 and TRBJ2-7, with D unclear. The CDR3 loop spans 13 amino acids. V was pared by 3 bases and J by 3 bases, with 9 bases between.